This T cell receptor (beta chain) was captured in a study of T cell responses to AZD1222 COVID-19 vaccine. V lost 4 bases to trimming and J lost 0 bases, with 16 bases between them. Looked up from germline, CDR1 is SGHNT and CDR2 is YYREEE (reference sequence). This CDR3 has 16 amino acids. Study observations and caveats: Rises in breadth and depth of Spike-specific TCRs came after two AZD1222 doses.

Data came from immunoSEQ multiplex PCR; TCRdb stores just in-frame clones and leaves some out. The sample gives some 170,000 clones, about 90% of which show up once; 1% to 1.4% is in the top ten. Recipients boosted at about 4 weeks or about 12 weeks are pooled. Points on this clone: The antigen remains undetermined.

The source is an adult who received the AZD1222 COVID-19 vaccine. The material sequenced was peripheral blood, taken 28 days after the second AZD1222 dose. This chain uses TRBV5-4 with TRBJ1-1; D is unresolved. CDR3 DNA: TGTGCCAGCAGCCCGGTTGCGGGCTTGATGAACACTGAAGCTTTCTTT. Its translation: CASSPVAGLMNTEAFF.